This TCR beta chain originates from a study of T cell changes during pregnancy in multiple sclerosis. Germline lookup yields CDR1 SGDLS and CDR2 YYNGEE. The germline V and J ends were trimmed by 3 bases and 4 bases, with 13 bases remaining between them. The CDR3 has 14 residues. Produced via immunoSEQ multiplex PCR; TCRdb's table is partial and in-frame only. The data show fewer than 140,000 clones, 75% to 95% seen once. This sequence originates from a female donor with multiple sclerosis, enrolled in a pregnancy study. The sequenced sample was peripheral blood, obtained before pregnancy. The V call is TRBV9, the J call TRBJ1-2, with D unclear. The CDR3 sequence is CASSERPVSYGYTF. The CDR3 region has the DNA TGTGCCAGCAGCGAGCGACCGGTATCCTATGGCTACACCTTC.